Each of the 15 T cell receptor beta chains below was sequenced from the same sample in a study of T-cell memory formation after mild COVID-19. Using its own MiXCR run on the 5' RACE reads, TCRdb lists one record per CDR3 protein. The sample holds a few hundred thousand distinct CDR3 sequences, roughly 24% seen once. The specimen was PBMCs or a T cell subset sorted from them (not recorded which). The receptors derive from an adult woman who had mild COVID-19 (a few samples of this study predate the infection). Cell type and time point are not known.

This rearrangement joins TRBV25-1 to TRBJ2-5, with D tentatively TRBD2 (5 bases). CDR1 and CDR2 from the germline V gene are MGHDK and SYGVNS. Trimming removed 5 bases at V and 3 bases at J, with 7 bases between. The CDR3 is 12 residues long. In DNA form, the CDR3 reads TGTGCCAGCAGTCACGGGAAAGAGACCCAGTACTTC. The encoded protein is CASSHGKETQYF. Complete variable domain (other parts from reference TRBV25-1 and TRBJ2-5): EADIYQTPRYLVIGTGKKITLECSQTMGHDKMYWYQQDPGMELHLIHYSYGVNSTEKGDLSSESTVSRIRTEHFPLTLESARPSHTSQYLCASSHGKETQYFGPGTRLLVL.

The gene calls are TRBV29-1 and TRBJ2-1; 8 bases are a match to TRBD1. Germline assignment: CDR1 SQVTM and CDR2 ANQGSEA. V lost 3 bases to trimming and J lost 9 bases; unmatched junction nucleotides: 16. This CDR3 is 16 amino acids long. CDR3 nucleotide sequence: TGCAGCGTTGATTTAGGAGGACAGGGATTAGGAGGTGAGCAGTTCTTC. Encoded protein: CSVDLGGQGLGGEQFF.

The chain couples TRBV12-3 or TRBV12-4 to TRBJ1-2, with a tentative D call TRBD1 (6 bases). With 6 bases removed from V and 1 base from J, the gap between germline ends came to 12 bases. The CDR3 runs 14 residues. The CDR3 loop is CASSPGGFNYGYTF. The CDR3 coding sequence is TGTGCCAGCAGCCCCGGGGGCTTTAACTATGGCTACACCTTC.

The gene calls are TRBV3-1 and TRBJ2-7, with D uncertain. The germline V and J ends were trimmed by 1 base and 6 bases, with 10 bases remaining between them. Germline V lookup: CDR1 LGHDT, CDR2 YNNKEL (reference sequence). The CDR3 consists of 13 residues. In DNA form, the CDR3 reads TGTGCCAGCAGCCAAGGGCTAGTCGGCGAGCAGTACTTC. Residues: CASSQGLVGEQYF.

The V and J genes are TRBV7-3 and TRBJ1-2; 7 positions match TRBD1. From germline, CDR1 is SGHTA and CDR2 FQGTGA. Trimming took 6 bases from V and 4 from J; bases not matched to a gene: 11. This CDR3 contains 15 residues. The CDR3 spells CASSPAPGTAYGYTF. For the CDR3, the DNA is TGTGCCAGCAGTCCCGCCCCCGGGACAGCCTATGGCTACACCTTC.

There are many counts of this clonotype. The chain employs TRBV4-1 and TRBJ2-2; 8 nucleotides agree with TRBD2. The CDR3 has 14 amino acids. Germline CDR1 and CDR2: MGHRA and YSYEKL. V was pared by 5 bases and J by 7 bases, with 6 bases of the junction left unmatched. Here the CDR3 reads CASSYGGAIGELFF. The DNA of the CDR3 is TGCGCCAGCAGCTACGGGGGGGCAATCGGGGAGCTGTTTTTT.

The rearrangement uses TRBV5-1 and TRBJ2-2, with 7 bases aligning to TRBD1. Germline CDR1 reads SGHRS; CDR2 reads YFSETQ. The length of the CDR3 is 17 residues. V lost 5 bases to trimming and J lost 6 bases; unmatched junction nucleotides: 16. The CDR3 is CASRPATGLRSAGELFF. Written as DNA, the CDR3 is TGCGCCAGCAGGCCGGCGACAGGGTTGAGGTCGGCCGGGGAGCTGTTTTTT.

This clonotype was seen a handful of times. This sequence joins TRBV7-9 and TRBJ2-7; D is perhaps TRBD1 or TRBD2 (5 bases each). This CDR3 spans 16 amino acids. Trimming pared 5 bases from V and 2 bases from J, leaving 19 bases between. Germline values: CDR1 SEHNR, CDR2 FQNEAQ (reference sequence). CDR3 coding DNA: TGTGCCAGCAGCCAACCGGGGCTTTCCAATCCCTACGAGCAGTACTTC. Residues: CASSQPGLSNPYEQYF.

The chain carries TRBV10-2 and TRBJ1-2; 10 nucleotides line up with TRBD1. The junction had 4 bases not matched to a gene; V was cut back by 8 bases and J by 4 bases. The CDR3 consists of 13 residues. The V gene's germline CDR1 is WSHSY and CDR2 SAAADI. Written as DNA, the CDR3 is TGCGCCAGCGGACAGGGGGATGGCTATGGCTACACCTTC. Protein sequence: CASGQGDGYGYTF.

The table lists this clonotype with many counts. One end of the junction is discordant with germline, which a read error may explain. The J gene is TRBJ2-1, the V gene TRBV12-3 or TRBV12-4; 14 nucleotides align to TRBD2. There are 11 residues in the CDR3. In DNA, the CDR3 is TGTGCCAGCACGGGACTAGCGGGGGAAAGCTTC. It specifies CASTGLAGESF.

The CDR3, as DNA: TGTGCCAGCAGCGTACTACAGACGAACACTGAAGCTTTCTTT. As protein: CASSVLQTNTEAFF. This chain joins TRBV9 and TRBJ1-1; D is unresolved. The V gene lost 1 base and the J gene lost 1 base, with 8 bases spanning the gap. The length of the CDR3 is 14 residues. Per the germline V gene, CDR1 is SGDLS and CDR2 is YYNGEE.

Ten or more counts support this clonotype. This chain links TRBV5-1 with TRBJ2-7; TRBD2 matches at 13 bases. The CDR3 is made up of 14 amino acids. Germline CDR1 reads SGHRS; CDR2 reads YFSETQ. V was pared by 4 bases and J by 6 bases, with 4 bases of the junction left unmatched. The CDR3: CASSPGLAGVEQYF. CDR3 nucleotide sequence: TGCGCCAGCAGCCCCGGACTAGCGGGAGTCGAGCAGTACTTC.

This clonotype was observed a few times. The genes are TRBV4-1 and TRBJ2-5; TRBD1 matches at 8 bases. This CDR3 is built from 15 residues. Trimming cost V 1 base and J 0 bases; bases outside gene matches: 1. The V gene's germline CDR1 is MGHRA and CDR2 YSYEKL. CDR3 in DNA: TGCGCCAGCAGCCAAGGACAGGGGAACCAAGAGACCCAGTACTTC. Protein sequence: CASSQGQGNQETQYF.

This clonotype was seen only a few times. V usage is TRBV7-9 and J usage is TRBJ2-7, with TRBD1 identical over 8 bases. Germline V gene lookup returns CDR1 SEHNR and CDR2 FQNEAQ (reference sequence). CDR3 size: 15 residues. Unmatched junction bases numbered 6, after V lost 5 bases and J lost 0 bases. CDR3 in DNA: TGTGCCAGCAGCAGTGACAGGGGACCCTCCTACGAGCAGTACTTC. Its translation is CASSSDRGPSYEQYF.

This clonotype showed up just a few times. V is TRBV6-5 and J is TRBJ2-7, with TRBD2 matching 11 bases. The CDR3 covers 18 residues. The junction had 10 bases not matched to a gene; V was cut back by 2 bases and J by 1 base. CDR1 and CDR2 from the germline V gene are MNHEY and SVGAGI. CDR3 nucleotide sequence: TGTGCCAGCAGTTACACCTCCACCCTAGCGGGGGGTTCCTACGAGCAGTACTTC. This translates into CASSYTSTLAGGSYEQYF.